The 30 T cell receptor beta chains in this list originate from one sample, sequenced in a study of T cells in women clearing cervical HPV infection. The data were produced by immunoSEQ multiplex PCR, yet TCRdb's version contains in-frame clones alone and is incomplete. This sample's clone table lists roughly 25,000 clones. Input material: blood buffy coat. The receptors were gathered from a woman aged 18 to 75 with a cervical HPV16 infection that either progressed to CIN3+ or cleared (not recorded which).

Turning to this clone: The read is 3 residues too short to cover the CDR3 end, so that end is filled in from the germline J gene. The chain links TRBV10-2 to TRBJ2-4, with 10 bases identical to TRBD1. This CDR3 has 14 amino acids. Germline values: CDR1 WSHSY, CDR2 SAAADI. The CDR3 spells CATYPDRGTNGQYF. CDR3 bases read: TGCGCCACTTACCCGGACAGGGGGACGAATGGT.

About this clone: Read data end 3 residues before the CDR3 end; the end is taken from the germline J gene. This chain connects TRBV2 to TRBJ1-5, with D possibly TRBD1 on 5 matching bases. This CDR3 comprises 12 residues. Trimming took off 6 bases at V and 7 bases at J, with 10 bases between the two ends. Germline V gene data show CDR1 as SNHLY and CDR2 as FYNNEI. The CDR3 loop is CASSYDSQPQHF. The DNA read from the CDR3 is TGTGCCAGCAGCTACGACAGCCAGCCC.

With respect to this clone: The read terminates 3 residues before the CDR3 end, so the remaining end is supplied by the germline J gene. Other nucleotide sequences from this sample produce the same CDR3. The chain combines TRBV19 with TRBJ1-2; tentative D call: TRBD1 (5 bases). In germline, CDR1 is LNHDA, CDR2 SQIVND (reference sequence). This CDR3 is built from 15 residues. Incomplete CDR3 DNA: TGTGCCAGTAGTTCGCAGGGATCCCCGTTGATGGGA. As protein: CASSSQGSPLMG. The entire CDR3 protein is CASSSQGSPLMGYTF.

Notes on this clone: Coverage ceases 3 residues before the CDR3 finishes, and the germline J gene fills in the end. This sequence joins TRBV6-1 and TRBJ1-4, with 7 bases fitting TRBD1. V gave up 2 bases and J gave up 10 bases; unmatched junction bases: 10. Germline V gene data show CDR1 as MNHNS and CDR2 as SASEGT. This CDR3 region has 15 residues. The CDR3 bases that were read are TGTGCCAGCAGTGAATTTGGGACAGTTCGGAGAAAA. This codes for CASSEFGTVRRK. The complete CDR3 sequence is CASSEFGTVRRKLFF.

A remark on this clone: The read is 3 residues too short to cover the CDR3 end, so that end is filled in from the germline J gene. This chain links TRBV6-4 with TRBJ1-1, with TRBD1 identical over 8 bases. Germline V gene data show CDR1 as MRHNA and CDR2 as SNTAGT. This CDR3 region has 20 residues. Trimming removed 6 bases from V and 0 bases from J; junction bases left unmatched: 21. CDR3 bases read: TGTGCCAGCAGGGACAGGGCCAAGGGCAGGGTAGGAGGGCTGAACACTGAA. Translation: CASRDRAKGRVGGLNTE. The full CDR3 protein is CASRDRAKGRVGGLNTEAFF.

In the case of this clone: The missing CDR3 end, 3 residues past where the read stops, is filled in from the germline J gene. The rearrangement uses TRBV7-8 and TRBJ2-5, with TRBD2 identical over 8 bases. Germline V gene lookup returns CDR1 SGHVS and CDR2 FQNEAQ. The CDR3 is made up of 17 amino acids. V dropped 5 bases and J dropped 3; count of bases not matched to a gene: 14. The CDR3 sequence: CASSPQRTSGNKETQYF. CDR3 bases read: TGTGCCAGCAGCCCCCAACGAACTAGCGGAAACAAAGAGACC. Full variable domain (outside the CDR3, taken from reference TRBV7-8 and TRBJ2-5): GAGVSQSPRYKVAKRGQDVALRCDPISGHVSLFWYQQALGQGPEFLTYFQNEAQLDKSGLPSDRFFAERPEGSVSTLKIQRTQQEDSAVYLCASSPQRTSGNKETQYFGPGTRLLVL.

Remarks on this clone: The CDR3 end is not reached by the read, which stops 3 residues before it; the germline J gene fills it in. The rearrangement links TRBV7-2 to TRBJ1-2, with 7 bases fitting TRBD1. Looked up from germline, CDR1 is SGHTA and CDR2 is FQGNSA. This CDR3 is 12 amino acids long. J gave up 7 bases and V 8 bases, and 7 bases lay outside the gene matches. Incomplete CDR3 DNA: TGTGCCAGCCGACGAGGGGGCGCTGGC. It translates to CASRRGGAG. The whole CDR3 sequence reads CASRRGGAGYTF.

The CDR3 protein is CASQTGRGSYDYTF. The DNA read from the CDR3 is TGTGCCAGTCAAACAGGGCGGGGGTCCTACGAC. The gene calls are TRBV19 and TRBJ1-2; D is perhaps TRBD1 (6 bases). Coverage ceases 3 residues before the CDR3 finishes, and the germline J gene fills in the end. In germline, CDR1 is LNHDA, CDR2 SQIVND (reference sequence). The CDR3 length is 14 residues.

The CDR3: CAISEYPTGAGQPQHF. CDR3 DNA (partial): TGTGCCATCAGTGAATATCCCACAGGGGCCGGGCAGCCC. The chain carries TRBV10-3 and TRBJ1-5; TRBD1 aligns across 7 bases. The read falls 3 residues short of the CDR3 end, and the missing part is taken from the germline J gene. The germline V gene encodes CDR1 ENHRY and CDR2 SYGVKD. This CDR3 spans 16 amino acids. V lost 3 bases to trimming and J lost 7 bases; unmatched junction nucleotides: 12.

With regard to this clone: The missing CDR3 end, 3 residues past where the read stops, is filled in from the germline J gene. The chain recombines TRBV7-9 with TRBJ1-5, with a weak D call TRBD1 (6 bases). V shed 6 bases and J shed 6 bases, with 18 bases lying between them. The CDR3 consists of 15 residues. The germline CDR1 and CDR2 sequences are SEHNR and FQNEAQ (reference sequence). CDR3 amino acids: CASSRAGARSQPQHF. The CDR3 bases that were read are TGTGCCAGCAGTCGCGCGGGGGCGCGGAGTCAGCCC.

Comments on this clone: The observed sequence ends 3 residues before the CDR3 terminus, with the missing tail filled in from the germline J gene. This chain joins TRBV6-1 and TRBJ1-6, with a weak D call TRBD1 (5 bases). Germline values: CDR1 MNHNS, CDR2 SASEGT. V was clipped by 3 bases and J by 8 bases, with 14 bases between them. The CDR3 has 15 amino acids. CDR3 DNA (partial): TGTGCCAGCAGTGATAGGCAGGGAGGAGATTCACCC. Its translation is CASSDRQGGDSP. The complete CDR3 sequence is CASSDRQGGDSPLHF.

Regarding this clone: The read comes to an end 3 residues before the CDR3 does, leaving the germline J gene to fill in the end. The chain joins TRBV6-1 to TRBJ2-3, with D perhaps TRBD1 (7 bases). Germline V gene sequence: CDR1 MNHNS, CDR2 SASEGT. Trimming pared 1 base from V and 7 bases from J, leaving 21 bases between. CDR3 size: 17 residues. The CDR3 sequence is CASSEGTGPRGAYTQYF. The CDR3 DNA, read in part, is TGTGCCAGCAGTGAAGGGACAGGCCCCAGGGGGGCGTATACG.

About this clone: From the germline J gene comes the end of the CDR3, since the read stops 3 residues before it. J is TRBJ2-7 and V is TRBV29-1; 7 nucleotides agree with TRBD1. CDR1 SQVTM and CDR2 ANQGSEA come from the germline V gene. The junction had 7 bases not matched to a gene; V was cut back by 4 bases and J by 1 base. The CDR3 sequence is 14 residues long. CDR3 in amino acids: CSVAGTAGSYEQYF. The DNA read from the CDR3 is TGCAGCGTTGCGGGGACAGCCGGGTCCTACGAG.

Concerning this clone: Sequencing ends 3 residues short of the CDR3 end; the germline J gene provides the rest. This sequence joins TRBV19 and TRBJ2-3; D may be TRBD2 (6 bases). This CDR3 is 17 amino acids long. Germline CDR1 is LNHDA and CDR2 is SQIVND (reference sequence). The CDR3 is CASSIVEAGPGDQPQYF. Partial CDR3 DNA: TGTGCCAGTAGTATAGTAGAGGCGGGGCCGGGGGATCAGCCG.

This chain's CDR3 is CASSLGTGSYEQYF. Incomplete CDR3 DNA: TGTGCCAGCAGTTTAGGGACTGGCTCCTACGAG. This rearrangement joins TRBV2 to TRBJ2-7, with a weak D call TRBD2 (6 bases). The read terminates 3 residues before the CDR3 end, so the remaining end is supplied by the germline J gene. Looked up from germline, CDR1 is SNHLY and CDR2 is FYNNEI. V dropped 5 bases and J dropped 0 bases, with 11 bases sitting between them. This CDR3 spans 14 amino acids.

Concerning this clone itself: The CDR3 extends 3 residues past the end of the read, so its final part is completed from the germline J gene. The chain uses TRBV6-1 and TRBJ1-2; 7 bases align to TRBD1. Germline CDR1 reads MNHNS; CDR2 reads SASEGT. There are 18 residues in the CDR3. Trimming removed 2 bases from V and 0 bases from J; junction bases left unmatched: 12. The CDR3 DNA, read in part, is TGTGCCAGCAGTGAATACCCACCCAAGACAGGGTCTAACTATGGC. Amino acid sequence: CASSEYPPKTGSNYG. The entire CDR3 protein reads CASSEYPPKTGSNYGYTF.

Points on this clone: The read is 3 residues too short to cover the CDR3 end, so that end is filled in from the germline J gene. V gene TRBV10-3 combines with J gene TRBJ2-7; D is unclear. This CDR3 spans 15 amino acids. The germline V gene has CDR1 ENHRY and CDR2 SYGVKD. With 3 bases removed from V and 1 base from J, the gap between germline ends came to 13 bases. The DNA read from the CDR3 is TGTGCCATCAGTGACCCCAGACACGAGTCCTACGAG. Its translation is CAISDPRHESYE. The entire CDR3 protein reads CAISDPRHESYEQYF.

CDR3 sequence reads: CASSLEGFRGRFTYEQYF. Incomplete CDR3 DNA: TGTGCCAGCAGCTTAGAGGGTTTCCGGGGAAGGTTCACCTACGAG. The J gene is TRBJ2-7, the V gene TRBV7-6, with a possible D match to TRBD2 (5 bases). With the read ending 3 residues before the CDR3 end, the germline J gene is used to fill in that end. This CDR3 spans 18 amino acids. In germline, CDR1 is SGHVS, CDR2 FNYEAQ. Trimming pared 1 base from V and 2 bases from J, leaving 21 bases between.

On this clone itself: The sequence runs out 3 residues before the end of the CDR3; the remainder is reconstructed from the germline J gene. This chain joins TRBV2 and TRBJ2-7; TRBD1 is a possible D gene (6 bases). CDR1 SNHLY and CDR2 FYNNEI come from the germline V gene. The V and J ends lost 1 base and 2 bases respectively, with 9 bases between them. The CDR3 is made up of 14 amino acids. The CDR3 sequence is CASSEVDSPYEQYF. The CDR3 DNA, read in part, is TGTGCCAGCAGTGAAGTGGACAGCCCCTACGAG. The full variable domain, with the rest looked up from reference TRBV2 and TRBJ2-7, is EPEVTQTPSHQVTQMGQEVILRCVPISNHLYFYWYRQILGQKVEFLVSFYNNEISEKSEIFDDQFSVERPDGSNFTLKIRSTKLEDSAMYFCASSEVDSPYEQYFGPGTRLTVT.

Points on this clone: Coverage ceases 3 residues before the CDR3 finishes, and the germline J gene fills in the end. The chain joins TRBV7-3 to TRBJ1-2; D remains unclear. CDR1 and CDR2 (germline): SGHTA, FQGTGA. The CDR3 totals 16 residues. CDR3 residues: CASSAPAGGSTDTYTF. Partial CDR3 DNA: TGTGCCAGCAGCGCTCCCGCGGGAGGAAGCACAGATACC.

In regard to this clone: The CDR3 is cut off 3 residues early in the read; its end comes from the germline J gene. The chain uses TRBV5-1 and TRBJ1-1; possibly TRBD1 for D (5 bases). Trimming took 6 bases from V and 5 from J, leaving 17 bases between them. The CDR3 consists of 14 residues. Germline CDR1 SGHRS, CDR2 YFSETQ. The CDR3 bases that were read are TGCGCCAGCACCGACCGCGGAACAGGAACTGAA. It specifies CASTDRGTGTE. The entire CDR3 protein is CASTDRGTGTEAFF.

Comments on this clone: The read finishes 3 residues shy of the CDR3 end, and the germline J gene is used to complete it. The V gene is TRBV30, the J gene TRBJ1-1; the D gene is possibly TRBD1 (5 bases). This CDR3 spans 14 amino acids. Trimming took 0 bases from V and 5 from J, leaving 13 bases between them. Germline CDR1 and CDR2: GTSNPN and SVGIG (reference sequence). CDR3 protein: CAWSVRGRGTEAFF. The sequenced CDR3 bases are TGTGCCTGGAGTGTACGGGGGAGAGGAACTGAA.

Comments on this clone: The CDR3 extends 3 residues past the end of the read, so its final part is completed from the germline J gene. This chain links TRBV7-8 with TRBJ2-1; the D is unclear. This CDR3 contains 15 residues. The V gene lost 5 bases and the J gene lost 0 bases, with 11 bases spanning the gap. Germline CDR1 and CDR2: SGHVS and FQNEAQ. This CDR3 is CASSPYASSYNEQFF. The CDR3 DNA, read in part, is TGTGCCAGCAGCCCCTATGCGAGCTCCTACAATGAG. Full variable domain (rest looked up from reference TRBV7-8 and TRBJ2-1): GAGVSQSPRYKVAKRGQDVALRCDPISGHVSLFWYQQALGQGPEFLTYFQNEAQLDKSGLPSDRFFAERPEGSVSTLKIQRTQQEDSAVYLCASSPYASSYNEQFFGPGTRLTVL.

About this clone itself: The read terminates 3 residues before the CDR3 end, so the remaining end is supplied by the germline J gene. V usage is TRBV19 and J usage is TRBJ2-7; 10 nucleotides match TRBD2. This CDR3 region has 15 residues. Germline V CDR1 and CDR2: LNHDA, SQIVND (reference sequence). Trimming cost V 7 bases and J 2 bases; bases outside gene matches: 8. The chain's CDR3 is CASTNGLADPYEQYF. Incomplete CDR3 DNA: TGTGCCAGTACCAACGGACTAGCGGACCCCTACGAG.

A remark on this clone: The CDR3 end lies 3 residues beyond the end of the read and is filled in from the germline J gene. This chain joins TRBV5-6 and TRBJ2-3; 7 bases are a match to TRBD1. The CDR3 extends over 13 amino acids. Per the germline V gene, CDR1 is SGHDT and CDR2 is YYEEEE. The CDR3 loop reads CASSDRVKETQYF. CDR3 DNA (partial): TGTGCCAGCAGTGACAGGGTTAAAGAGACG. Based on the CDR3 plus reference TRBV5-6 and TRBJ2-3, the full variable domain is DAGVTQSPTHLIKTRGQQVTLRCSPKSGHDTVSWYQQALGQGPQFIFQYYEEEERQRGNFPDRFSGHQFPNYSSELNVNALLLGDSALYLCASSDRVKETQYFGPGTRLTVL.

Note on this clone: Read sequence stops 3 residues before the CDR3 end, and the germline J gene provides the missing end. The rearrangement uses TRBV30 and TRBJ1-4, with TRBD1 matching 7 bases. The germline gives CDR1 GTSNPN, CDR2 SVGIG (reference sequence). The CDR3 extends over 13 amino acids. Germline trimming cut 4 bases from V and 8 bases from J; bases unmatched to any gene: 7. CDR3 in amino acids: CAWTQGNQEKLFF. The part of the CDR3 DNA that was read is TGTGCCTGGACACAGGGGAATCAGGAAAAA.

In regard to this clone: The missing CDR3 end, 3 residues past where the read stops, is filled in from the germline J gene. The genes are TRBV5-1 and TRBJ2-3, with 9 positions matching TRBD2. Germline trimming cut 2 bases from V and 0 bases from J; bases unmatched to any gene: 4. CDR3 length equals 16 residues. Germline V CDR1 and CDR2: SGHRS, YFSETQ. The covered CDR3 bases are TGCGCCAGCAGCTTAACTAGCGGGTCTAGCACAGATACG. Encoded protein: CASSLTSGSSTDT. The whole CDR3 sequence is CASSLTSGSSTDTQYF.

CDR3 protein: CASSPGTNNEQFF. The sequenced CDR3 bases are TGTGCCAGCTCACCAGGGACTAACAATGAG. The chain combines TRBV18 with TRBJ2-1; 7 bases are shared with TRBD2. The read falls 3 residues short of the CDR3 end, and the missing part is taken from the germline J gene. Germline CDR1 is KGHSH and CDR2 is LQKENI. The CDR3 covers 13 residues. V shed 2 bases and J 5 bases; nucleotides not matched to a gene: 0.

As for this clone: The read terminates 3 residues before the CDR3 end, so the remaining end is supplied by the germline J gene. The chain combines TRBV7-6 with TRBJ2-1, with 12 bases matching TRBD2. With V trimmed by 5 bases and J by 4 bases, 6 bases remained unmatched. Looked up from germline, CDR1 is SGHVS and CDR2 is FNYEAQ. The CDR3 spans 16 residues. The chain's CDR3 is CASSPLTSGRYNEQFF. Partial CDR3 DNA: TGTGCCAGCAGCCCACTGACTAGCGGGAGATACAATGAG.

CDR3 region: CAISPTGDNQPQHF. The covered CDR3 bases are TGTGCCATCAGCCCGACAGGAGACAATCAGCCC. The rearrangement links TRBV10-3 to TRBJ1-5; a weak D match, TRBD1 (6 bases). The CDR3 is cut off 3 residues early in the read; its end comes from the germline J gene. Germline values: CDR1 ENHRY, CDR2 SYGVKD. This CDR3 comprises 14 residues. V was cut by 6 bases and J by 3 bases, with 12 bases left in between.